These T cell receptor beta chains were read from a single sample in a study of T cells in Graves' hyperthyroidism and ophthalmopathy. TCRdb redid the calling of the multiplex PCR reads with MiXCR, one entry per CDR3 protein. In the table there are more than 600,000 distinct CDR3 sequences, about a sixth of which are singletons. Source material: blood. All receptors come from a man between 18 and 29 years old with Graves' hyperthyroidism. The CDR3 runs from the conserved cysteine through the conserved F or W. Each record gives: D gene, V gene, J gene, clone size, CDR3 DNA, CDR3 protein. A D gene is named only where the DNA matches it firmly. Clone size is not always given. Where it is, it says once, few, many or a class for expanded clones.

d_call: NA
v_call: TRBV2
j_call: TRBJ2-2
clone_size: many
cdr3_nt: TGTGCCAGCAGTGAAACGGGGGCCGGGGAGCTGTTTTTT
cdr3_aa: CASSETGAGELFF

d_call: NA
v_call: TRBV20-1
j_call: TRBJ1-4
clone_size: NA
cdr3_nt: TGCAGTGCCCCTAAAACTAATGAAAAACTGTTTTTT
cdr3_aa: CSAPKTNEKLFF

d_call: NA
v_call: TRBV10-2
j_call: TRBJ2-7
clone_size: many
cdr3_nt: TGCGCCAGCAGTGATCCGGGCCTCTACGAGCAGTACTTC
cdr3_aa: CASSDPGLYEQYF

d_call: TRBD2
v_call: TRBV20-1
j_call: TRBJ2-7
clone_size: NA
cdr3_nt: TGCAGTGGCGAACCGGGACTAGATAGCGAGCAGTACTTC
cdr3_aa: CSGEPGLDSEQYF

d_call: NA
v_call: TRBV27
j_call: TRBJ1-1
clone_size: many
cdr3_nt: TGTGCCAGCAGTTCATTAAGTGGGAGGGGCACTGAAGCTTTCTTT
cdr3_aa: CASSSLSGRGTEAFF

d_call: TRBD1
v_call: TRBV6-6
j_call: TRBJ2-5
clone_size: many
cdr3_nt: TGTGCCAGCAGTTACCCCAAGGGGGCTGCTCTCCAAGAGACCCAGTACTTC
cdr3_aa: CASSYPKGAALQETQYF

d_call: TRBD2
v_call: TRBV6-1
j_call: TRBJ2-1
clone_size: many
cdr3_nt: TGTGCCAGCAGTTTTAGCGGGAGGGCCAGCGATGAGCAGTTCTTC
cdr3_aa: CASSFSGRASDEQFF

d_call: TRBD2
v_call: TRBV12-3/TRBV12-4
j_call: TRBJ2-3
clone_size: NA
cdr3_nt: TGTGCCAGCAGTTTTCGGGCGGGAGGGAGAGATACGCAGTATTTT
cdr3_aa: CASSFRAGGRDTQYF

d_call: NA
v_call: TRBV4-1
j_call: TRBJ2-7
clone_size: NA
cdr3_nt: TGCGCCAGCAGCCAAGAAAGGGCCCCCCAGAACTACGAGCAGTACTTC
cdr3_aa: CASSQERAPQNYEQYF

d_call: NA
v_call: TRBV2
j_call: TRBJ2-7
clone_size: few
cdr3_nt: TGTGCCAGCAGTTCCCTTGACCCCTACCTCTACGAGCAGTACTTC
cdr3_aa: CASSSLDPYLYEQYF

d_call: NA
v_call: TRBV15
j_call: TRBJ1-5
clone_size: NA
cdr3_nt: TGTGCCACCAGCAGAGATCGAGGATTAACTCAGCCCCAGCATTTT
cdr3_aa: CATSRDRGLTQPQHF

d_call: TRBD2
v_call: TRBV3-1
j_call: TRBJ2-7
clone_size: few
cdr3_nt: TGTGCCAGCAGCCAAGAGTGGCGGGAGGGGCAGTACTTC
cdr3_aa: CASSQEWREGQYF

d_call: NA
v_call: TRBV30
j_call: TRBJ2-1
clone_size: few
cdr3_nt: TGTGCCTGGAGTAGGGGTGACGCTGAGCAGTTCTTC
cdr3_aa: CAWSRGDAEQFF

d_call: NA
v_call: TRBV7-6
j_call: TRBJ2-7
clone_size: few
cdr3_nt: TGTGCCAGCAGCGAAAAACTAGGAACTACGTCTGCTGAGCAGTACTTC
cdr3_aa: CASSEKLGTTSAEQYF

d_call: TRBD1
v_call: TRBV20-1
j_call: TRBJ1-1
clone_size: many
cdr3_nt: TGCAGTGCCACCACACCGGGACAGGGGGTGAACACTGAAGCTTTCTTT
cdr3_aa: CSATTPGQGVNTEAFF

d_call: NA
v_call: TRBV27
j_call: TRBJ2-1
clone_size: NA
cdr3_nt: TGTGCCGCAGGGGCCGGGACAAGCAATGAGCAGTTCTTC
cdr3_aa: CAAGAGTSNEQFF

d_call: NA
v_call: TRBV4-1
j_call: TRBJ2-3
clone_size: NA
cdr3_nt: TGCGCCAGCAGCCTATCTTCCCGGACGAGGACCACAGATACGCAGTATTTT
cdr3_aa: CASSLSSRTRTTDTQYF

d_call: TRBD1
v_call: TRBV7-9
j_call: TRBJ2-7
clone_size: many
cdr3_nt: TGTGCCAGCAGCCCACCCCCGGGACAGCCAAACTACGAGCAGTACTTC
cdr3_aa: CASSPPPGQPNYEQYF

d_call: NA
v_call: TRBV29-1
j_call: TRBJ1-1
clone_size: NA
cdr3_nt: TGCAGCGCAGAAAGTGGGGTGGGGGTGAACACTGAAGCTTTCTTT
cdr3_aa: CSAESGVGVNTEAFF

d_call: TRBD1
v_call: TRBV27
j_call: TRBJ2-7
clone_size: many
cdr3_nt: TGTGCCAGCAGACCCTTCTCAGGGGGCCCCTACGAGCAGTACTTC
cdr3_aa: CASRPFSGGPYEQYF

d_call: TRBD1
v_call: TRBV6-1
j_call: TRBJ1-5
clone_size: NA
cdr3_nt: TGTGCCAGCAGGGAAGAGTTGACAGGGGCTCAGCCCCAGCATTTT
cdr3_aa: CASREELTGAQPQHF

d_call: NA
v_call: TRBV12-3/TRBV12-4
j_call: TRBJ2-3
clone_size: many
cdr3_nt: TGTGCCAGCAATGTGGACGCAGAAGATACGCAGTATTTT
cdr3_aa: CASNVDAEDTQYF

d_call: TRBD2
v_call: TRBV7-2
j_call: TRBJ2-7
clone_size: once
cdr3_nt: TGTGCCAGCAGCTTAGTTAGCGGGAGGGTGGGATACGAGCAGTACTTC
cdr3_aa: CASSLVSGRVGYEQYF

d_call: NA
v_call: TRBV10-3
j_call: TRBJ1-2
clone_size: many
cdr3_nt: TGTGCCATCAGTGGGATGGACAAGCCTGGCTACACCTTC
cdr3_aa: CAISGMDKPGYTF

d_call: NA
v_call: TRBV28
j_call: TRBJ2-1
clone_size: many
cdr3_nt: TGTGCCAGCAGTTCAGGGATTAGGAATGAGCAGTTCTTC
cdr3_aa: CASSSGIRNEQFF

d_call: TRBD2
v_call: TRBV9
j_call: TRBJ2-3
clone_size: few
cdr3_nt: TGTGCCAGCAGCGACGGACTAGCGGGAGTTAATACGCAGTATTTT
cdr3_aa: CASSDGLAGVNTQYF

d_call: TRBD1
v_call: TRBV10-3
j_call: TRBJ1-4
clone_size: NA
cdr3_nt: TGTGCCATCAGTGATTCGACAGGGAATGTTGAAAAACTGTTTTTT
cdr3_aa: CAISDSTGNVEKLFF

d_call: TRBD1
v_call: TRBV6-1
j_call: TRBJ2-7
clone_size: many
cdr3_nt: TGTGCCAGCGGCCTGGGACAGGGGGGCTACGAGCAGTACTTC
cdr3_aa: CASGLGQGGYEQYF

d_call: TRBD2
v_call: TRBV5-4
j_call: TRBJ2-2
clone_size: few
cdr3_nt: TGTGCCAGCAGCTTATCTAGCGGGAGGGCCCGTGAGCTGTTTTTT
cdr3_aa: CASSLSSGRARELFF

d_call: TRBD2
v_call: TRBV7-2
j_call: TRBJ2-3
clone_size: many
cdr3_nt: TGTGCCAGCAGCCCCCCCGGGACTAGGATCGCAGATACGCAGTATTTT
cdr3_aa: CASSPPGTRIADTQYF

d_call: NA
v_call: TRBV7-2
j_call: TRBJ2-7
clone_size: NA
cdr3_nt: TGTGCCAGCAGCTCGATGTGGGGGGCCCCCTACGAGCAGTACTTC
cdr3_aa: CASSSMWGAPYEQYF

d_call: TRBD2
v_call: TRBV6-1
j_call: TRBJ2-2
clone_size: few
cdr3_nt: TGTGCCAGCTCAGATAGCTTGGGACTAGACACCGGGGAGCTGTTTTTT
cdr3_aa: CASSDSLGLDTGELFF

d_call: TRBD2
v_call: TRBV3-1
j_call: TRBJ2-1
clone_size: many
cdr3_nt: TGTGCCAGCAGCCAAACAGTAGCGGGGGGGAGGGGTGAGCAGTTCTTC
cdr3_aa: CASSQTVAGGRGEQFF

d_call: TRBD1
v_call: TRBV2
j_call: TRBJ1-1
clone_size: NA
cdr3_nt: TGTGCCAGCAGTGGGTTGTGGGACAGGGACACTGAAGCTTTCTTT
cdr3_aa: CASSGLWDRDTEAFF

d_call: NA
v_call: TRBV12-3/TRBV12-4
j_call: TRBJ1-5
clone_size: NA
cdr3_nt: TGTGCCAGCAGTTTCAAACAGGGAGGTCAGCCCCAGCATTTT
cdr3_aa: CASSFKQGGQPQHF

d_call: NA
v_call: TRBV28
j_call: TRBJ2-7
clone_size: many
cdr3_nt: TGTGCCAGCAGCCAAGCCGGGGCGGAGCAGTACTTC
cdr3_aa: CASSQAGAEQYF

d_call: NA
v_call: TRBV28
j_call: TRBJ1-2
clone_size: many
cdr3_nt: TGTGCCAGCAGTTTAAGTAGTGGTGGTGGTTCTAACTATGGCTACACCTTC
cdr3_aa: CASSLSSGGGSNYGYTF

d_call: TRBD1
v_call: TRBV5-6
j_call: TRBJ2-7
clone_size: NA
cdr3_nt: TGTGCCAGCAGCTCCACGGCCGGGACAGGGCTTTCTTACGAGCAGTACTTC
cdr3_aa: CASSSTAGTGLSYEQYF

d_call: TRBD2
v_call: TRBV19
j_call: TRBJ2-1
clone_size: few
cdr3_nt: TGTGCCAGTAGTCGTACTAGCGGGTACAGCTCCTACAATGAGCAGTTCTTC
cdr3_aa: CASSRTSGYSSYNEQFF

d_call: TRBD1
v_call: TRBV6-1
j_call: TRBJ2-7
clone_size: few
cdr3_nt: TGTGCCAGCATACAGGACAGGGCTTACGAGCAGTACTTC
cdr3_aa: CASIQDRAYEQYF

d_call: NA
v_call: TRBV6-2/TRBV6-3
j_call: TRBJ2-3
clone_size: many
cdr3_nt: TGTGCCAGCAGTCAGGAGTATAGCACAGATACGCAGTATTTT
cdr3_aa: CASSQEYSTDTQYF

d_call: TRBD2
v_call: TRBV12-3/TRBV12-4
j_call: TRBJ2-3
clone_size: many
cdr3_nt: TGTGCCAGCAGTTTGTCAGCGGGAGCGGGCACAGATACGCAGTATTTT
cdr3_aa: CASSLSAGAGTDTQYF

d_call: NA
v_call: TRBV28
j_call: TRBJ1-2
clone_size: many
cdr3_nt: TGTGCCAGCAGTTTATACTCCAGGTTGTATGGCTACACCTTC
cdr3_aa: CASSLYSRLYGYTF

d_call: NA
v_call: TRBV15
j_call: TRBJ2-1
clone_size: few
cdr3_nt: TGTGCCACCAGCAGAGAATCGGTCCATAAGGTTAACAATGAGCAGTTCTTC
cdr3_aa: CATSRESVHKVNNEQFF

d_call: TRBD1
v_call: TRBV20-1
j_call: TRBJ1-1
clone_size: few
cdr3_nt: TGCAGTGCTAGACAGGGGGCAACGAACACTGAAGCTTTCTTT
cdr3_aa: CSARQGATNTEAFF

d_call: NA
v_call: TRBV28
j_call: TRBJ2-7
clone_size: few
cdr3_nt: TGTGCCAGCAGCTCCTCCGGGGGCGCGGAAGAGCAGTACTTC
cdr3_aa: CASSSSGGAEEQYF

d_call: NA
v_call: TRBV28
j_call: TRBJ2-1
clone_size: many
cdr3_nt: TGTGCCAGCAGTTTACCGGGTTCCTCCTACAATAAGCAGTTCTTC
cdr3_aa: CASSLPGSSYNKQFF

d_call: NA
v_call: TRBV28
j_call: TRBJ1-6
clone_size: few
cdr3_nt: TGTGCCAGCAGTTTAGGGACAACCTATAATTCACCCCTCCACTTT
cdr3_aa: CASSLGTTYNSPLHF

d_call: NA
v_call: TRBV7-2
j_call: TRBJ2-5
clone_size: few
cdr3_nt: TGTGCCAGCAGTTTATACTCCAGGACGGAGACCCAGTACTTC
cdr3_aa: CASSLYSRTETQYF

d_call: NA
v_call: TRBV6-2/TRBV6-3
j_call: TRBJ2-5
clone_size: many
cdr3_nt: TGTGCCAGCAGTCGACCCCAAGAGACCCAGTACTTC
cdr3_aa: CASSRPQETQYF

d_call: TRBD2
v_call: TRBV11-2
j_call: TRBJ2-7
clone_size: NA
cdr3_nt: TGTGCCAGCAGCCCCCGAGGGACTAGCGGAGCCTACGAGCAGTACTTC
cdr3_aa: CASSPRGTSGAYEQYF

d_call: TRBD2
v_call: TRBV7-9
j_call: TRBJ2-1
clone_size: few
cdr3_nt: TGTGCCAGCTCCGTCTTGTGGGGGAGGGGCTACAATGAGCAGTTCTTC
cdr3_aa: CASSVLWGRGYNEQFF

d_call: TRBD2
v_call: TRBV28
j_call: TRBJ2-5
clone_size: many
cdr3_nt: TGTGCCAGCAGTTTATTGGGTCGGGAGGTTCAGGAGACCCAGTACTTC
cdr3_aa: CASSLLGREVQETQYF

d_call: NA
v_call: TRBV7-4
j_call: TRBJ2-1
clone_size: NA
cdr3_nt: TGTGCCAGCAGCCCGACCCAGATACAGGGCCCTATCTACAATGAGCAGTTCTTC
cdr3_aa: CASSPTQIQGPIYNEQFF

d_call: NA
v_call: TRBV19
j_call: TRBJ2-4
clone_size: NA
cdr3_nt: TGTGCCAGTAGTATCCCAGCAGGGAACATTCAGTACTTC
cdr3_aa: CASSIPAGNIQYF

d_call: TRBD1
v_call: TRBV11-3
j_call: TRBJ2-2
clone_size: NA
cdr3_nt: TGTGCCAGCAGCTTAGATAGGGGGCGGAGGCACACCGGGGAGCTGTTTTTT
cdr3_aa: CASSLDRGRRHTGELFF